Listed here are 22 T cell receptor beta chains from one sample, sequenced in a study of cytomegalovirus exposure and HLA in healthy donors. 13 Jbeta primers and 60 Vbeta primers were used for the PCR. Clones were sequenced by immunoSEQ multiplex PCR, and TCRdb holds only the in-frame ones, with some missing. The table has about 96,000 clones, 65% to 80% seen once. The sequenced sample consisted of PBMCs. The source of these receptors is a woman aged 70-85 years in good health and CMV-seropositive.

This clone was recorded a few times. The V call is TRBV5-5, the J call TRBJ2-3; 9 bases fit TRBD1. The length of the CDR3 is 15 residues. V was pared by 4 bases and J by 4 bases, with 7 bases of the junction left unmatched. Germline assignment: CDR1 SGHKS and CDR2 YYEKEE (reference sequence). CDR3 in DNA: TGTGCCAGCAGCGACCGGGACAGGGCCGCAGATACGCAGTATTTT. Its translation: CASSDRDRAADTQYF. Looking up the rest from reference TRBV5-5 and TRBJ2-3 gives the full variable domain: DAGVTQSPTHLIKTRGQQVTLRCSPISGHKSVSWYQQVLGQGPQFIFQYYEKEERGRGNFPDRFSARQFPNYSSELNVNALLLGDSALYLCASSDRDRAADTQYFGPGTRLTVL.

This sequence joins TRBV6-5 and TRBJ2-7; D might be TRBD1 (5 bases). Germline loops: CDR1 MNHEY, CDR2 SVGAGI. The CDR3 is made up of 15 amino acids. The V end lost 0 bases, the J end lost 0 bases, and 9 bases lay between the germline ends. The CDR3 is CASSYSQGSSYEQYF. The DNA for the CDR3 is TGTGCCAGCAGTTACTCTCAGGGAAGCTCCTACGAGCAGTACTTC.

Here the CDR3 reads CASSPASGAGETQYF. Here the CDR3 DNA reads TGCGCCAGCAGCCCGGCTAGCGGTGCAGGAGAGACCCAGTACTTC. The V gene is TRBV5-1, the J gene TRBJ2-5; 7 nucleotides agree with TRBD2. CDR1 is SGHRS and CDR2 is YFSETQ in the germline V gene. CDR3 length: 15 amino acids. After removal of 4 bases from V and 4 bases from J, the junction contained 10 bases not matched to a gene.

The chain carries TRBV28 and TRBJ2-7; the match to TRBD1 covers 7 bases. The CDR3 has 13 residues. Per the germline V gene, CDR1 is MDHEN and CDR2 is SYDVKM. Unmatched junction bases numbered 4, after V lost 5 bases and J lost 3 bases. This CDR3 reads CASSPGQLYEQYF. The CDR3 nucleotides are TGTGCCAGCAGTCCGGGACAGCTCTACGAGCAGTACTTC.

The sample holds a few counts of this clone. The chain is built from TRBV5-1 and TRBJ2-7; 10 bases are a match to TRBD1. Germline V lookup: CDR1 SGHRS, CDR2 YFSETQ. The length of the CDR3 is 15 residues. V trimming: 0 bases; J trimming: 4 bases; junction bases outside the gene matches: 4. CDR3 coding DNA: TGCGCCAGCAGCTTGGAGAGGACAGGGGGGTACGAGCAGTACTTC. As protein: CASSLERTGGYEQYF.

CDR3 sequence reads: CASTSVGTPYEQYF. CDR3 sequence (DNA): TGTGCCAGTACCTCGGTGGGCACTCCCTACGAGCAGTACTTC. The genes are TRBV19 and TRBJ2-7; D is unresolved. There are 14 residues in the CDR3. Trimming left V 7 bases short and J 2 bases short, with 15 bases between. Looked up from germline, CDR1 is LNHDA and CDR2 is SQIVND (reference sequence).

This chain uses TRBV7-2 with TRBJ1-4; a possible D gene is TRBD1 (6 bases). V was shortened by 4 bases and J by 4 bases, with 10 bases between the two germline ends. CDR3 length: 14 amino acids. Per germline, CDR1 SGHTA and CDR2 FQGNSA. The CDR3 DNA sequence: TGTGCCAGCAGCTCGGACAGCCATAATGAAAAACTGTTTTTT. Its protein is CASSSDSHNEKLFF.

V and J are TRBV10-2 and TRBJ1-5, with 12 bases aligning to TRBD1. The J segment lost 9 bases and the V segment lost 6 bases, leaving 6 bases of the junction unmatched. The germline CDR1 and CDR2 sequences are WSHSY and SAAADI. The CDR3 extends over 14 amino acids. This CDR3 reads CASSPGTGGRPQHF. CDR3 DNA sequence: TGCGCCAGCAGCCCCGGGACAGGGGGCAGGCCCCAGCATTTT.

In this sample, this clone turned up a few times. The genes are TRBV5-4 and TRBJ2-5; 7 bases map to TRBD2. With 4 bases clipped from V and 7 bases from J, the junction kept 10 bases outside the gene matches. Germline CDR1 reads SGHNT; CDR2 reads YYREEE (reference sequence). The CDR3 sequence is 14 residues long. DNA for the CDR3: TGTGCCAGCAGCAACGGGGGGACCCAGGGGACCCAGTACTTC. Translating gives CASSNGGTQGTQYF.

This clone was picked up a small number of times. This CDR3 reads CASSRGGILYNEQFF. In DNA, the CDR3 is TGTGCCAGCAGTCGGGGGGGGATCCTCTACAATGAGCAGTTCTTC. This chain uses TRBV11-3 with TRBJ2-1; 8 bases are shared with TRBD2. J lost 3 bases, V lost 6 bases, and 7 bases had no gene match. The CDR3 is 15 amino acids. Looked up from germline, CDR1 is SGHNT and CDR2 is YENEEA.

DNA for the CDR3: TGTGCCAGCCGGGGACAGGGCCCTTTGGAGCAGTACTTC. Its translation is CASRGQGPLEQYF. The V and J genes are TRBV6-6 and TRBJ2-7, with 9 bases aligning to TRBD1. Per the germline V gene, CDR1 is MNHNY and CDR2 is SVGAGI (reference sequence). The CDR3 runs to 13 residues. V was pared by 8 bases and J by 7 bases, with 9 bases of the junction left unmatched.

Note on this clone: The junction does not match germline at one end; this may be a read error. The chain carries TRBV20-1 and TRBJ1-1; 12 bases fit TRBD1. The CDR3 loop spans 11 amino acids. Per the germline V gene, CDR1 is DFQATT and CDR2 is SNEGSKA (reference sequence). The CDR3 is CSARGQGAVVF. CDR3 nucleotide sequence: TGCAGTGCTAGGGGACAGGGGGCCGTCGTCTTT.

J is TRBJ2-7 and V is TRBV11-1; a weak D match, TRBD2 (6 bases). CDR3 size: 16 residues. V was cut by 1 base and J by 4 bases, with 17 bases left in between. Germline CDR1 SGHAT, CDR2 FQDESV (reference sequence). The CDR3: CASSLEGMGLSYEQYF. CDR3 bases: TGTGCCAGCAGCTTAGAAGGGATGGGACTCTCGTACGAGCAGTACTTC.

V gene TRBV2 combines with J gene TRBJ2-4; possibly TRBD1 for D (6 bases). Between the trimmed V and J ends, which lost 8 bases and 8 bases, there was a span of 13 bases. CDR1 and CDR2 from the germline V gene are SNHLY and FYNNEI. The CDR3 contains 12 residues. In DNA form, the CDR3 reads TGTGCCAGCGGGTTACAGGGATACATTCAGTACTTC. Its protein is CASGLQGYIQYF.

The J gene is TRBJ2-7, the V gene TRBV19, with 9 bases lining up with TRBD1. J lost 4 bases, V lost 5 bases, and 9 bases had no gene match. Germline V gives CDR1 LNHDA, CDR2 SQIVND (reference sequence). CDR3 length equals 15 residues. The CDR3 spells CASSYPGQGIYEQYF. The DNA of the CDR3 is TGTGCCAGTAGTTACCCGGGACAGGGTATTTACGAGCAGTACTTC.

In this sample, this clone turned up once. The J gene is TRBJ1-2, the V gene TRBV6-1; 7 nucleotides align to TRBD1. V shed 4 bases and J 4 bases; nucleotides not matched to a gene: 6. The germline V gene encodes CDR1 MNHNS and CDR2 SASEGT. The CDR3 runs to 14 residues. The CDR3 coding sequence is TGTGCCAGCAGTGGGGGGACAGCTGCCTATGGCTACACCTTC. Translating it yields CASSGGTAAYGYTF.

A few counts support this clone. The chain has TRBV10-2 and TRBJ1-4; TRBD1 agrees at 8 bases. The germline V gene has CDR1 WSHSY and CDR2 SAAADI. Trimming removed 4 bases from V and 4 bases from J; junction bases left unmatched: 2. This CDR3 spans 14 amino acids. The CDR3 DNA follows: TGCGCCAGCAGTGGCGGACAGGGTAATGAAAAACTGTTTTTT. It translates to CASSGGQGNEKLFF.

The CDR3 region is CASSLMRSSGTAYEQFF. The CDR3 coding sequence is TGTGCCAGCAGCTTAATGCGGTCTAGCGGGACGGCCTATGAGCAGTTCTTC. The V gene is TRBV7-3, the J gene TRBJ2-1, with 9 nucleotides matching TRBD2. V gave up 1 base and J gave up 8 bases; unmatched junction bases: 12. The germline CDR1 and CDR2 sequences are SGHTA and FQGTGA. The CDR3 contains 17 residues.

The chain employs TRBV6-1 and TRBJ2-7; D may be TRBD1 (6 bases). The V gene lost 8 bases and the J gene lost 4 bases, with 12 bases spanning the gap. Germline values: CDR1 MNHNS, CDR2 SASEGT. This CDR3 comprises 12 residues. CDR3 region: CASVRGPYEQYF. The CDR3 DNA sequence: TGTGCCAGCGTCAGGGGACCATACGAGCAGTACTTC.

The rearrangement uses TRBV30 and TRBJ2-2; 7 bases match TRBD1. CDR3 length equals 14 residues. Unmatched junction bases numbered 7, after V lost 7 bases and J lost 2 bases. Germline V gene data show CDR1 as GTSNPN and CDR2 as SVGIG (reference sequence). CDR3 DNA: TGTGCCTCAAACCGGGACAGAAACACCGGGGAGCTGTTTTTT. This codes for CASNRDRNTGELFF.

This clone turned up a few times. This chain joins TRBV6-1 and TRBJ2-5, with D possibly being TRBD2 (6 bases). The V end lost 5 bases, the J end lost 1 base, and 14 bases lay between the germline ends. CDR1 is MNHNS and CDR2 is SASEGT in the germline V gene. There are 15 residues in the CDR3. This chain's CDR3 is CASSSLGTPQETQYF. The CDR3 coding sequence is TGTGCCAGCAGTTCGCTGGGGACTCCCCAAGAGACCCAGTACTTC.

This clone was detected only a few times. In DNA, the CDR3 is TGTGCCAGCACCGGGACAGGGGCGTTCTCTGGGGCCAACGTCCTGACTTTC. Its translation is CASTGTGAFSGANVLTF. The rearrangement links TRBV27 to TRBJ2-6, with 10 nucleotides matching TRBD1. The CDR3 spans 17 residues. Germline V gene lookup returns CDR1 MNHEY and CDR2 SMNVEV (reference sequence). J lost 0 bases, V lost 7 bases, and 6 bases had no gene match.